Described below is a single TCR beta chain sequence and its context. V gave up 4 bases and J gave up 5 bases; unmatched junction bases: 5. The CDR3 has 13 amino acids. Looked up from germline, CDR1 is GTSNPN and CDR2 is SVGIG (reference sequence). Sequencing used immunoSEQ multiplex PCR; TCRdb keeps in-frame clones, though not all of them. The data hold 65,000 to 90,000 clones, with around nine tenths observed a single time. This entry is derived from a study of technical replicates of blood from several donors. The V gene is TRBV30, the J gene TRBJ1-1; 9 positions match TRBD1. The sequence was obtained from a human donor in good health. Some clones in this sample may be carry-over from other donors' samples. Specimen: PBMCs. Written as DNA, the CDR3 is TGTGCCTGGACTGGGACAGGGTTGACTGAAGCTTTCTTT. Translating it yields CAWTGTGLTEAFF. The whole variable domain, remainder taken from reference TRBV30 and TRBJ1-1, is SQTIHQWPATLVQPVGSPLSLECTVEGTSNPNLYWYRQAAGRGLQLLFYSVGIGQISSEVPQNLSASRPQDRQFILSSKKLLLSDSGFYLCAWTGTGLTEAFFGQGTRLTVV.